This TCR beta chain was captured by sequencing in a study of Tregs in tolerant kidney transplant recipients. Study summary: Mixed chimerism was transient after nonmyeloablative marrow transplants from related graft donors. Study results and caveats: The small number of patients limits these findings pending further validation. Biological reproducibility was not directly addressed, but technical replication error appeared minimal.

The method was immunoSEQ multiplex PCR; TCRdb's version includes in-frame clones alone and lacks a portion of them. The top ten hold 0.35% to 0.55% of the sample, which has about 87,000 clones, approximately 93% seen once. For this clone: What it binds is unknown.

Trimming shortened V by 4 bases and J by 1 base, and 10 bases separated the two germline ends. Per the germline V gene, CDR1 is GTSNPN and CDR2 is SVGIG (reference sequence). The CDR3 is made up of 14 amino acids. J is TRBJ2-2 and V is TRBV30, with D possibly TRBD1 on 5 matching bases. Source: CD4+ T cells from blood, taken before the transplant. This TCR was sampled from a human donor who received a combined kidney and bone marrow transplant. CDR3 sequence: CAWNRLGNTGELFF. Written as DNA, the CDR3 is TGTGCCTGGAACAGGCTGGGGAACACCGGGGAGCTGTTTTTT.